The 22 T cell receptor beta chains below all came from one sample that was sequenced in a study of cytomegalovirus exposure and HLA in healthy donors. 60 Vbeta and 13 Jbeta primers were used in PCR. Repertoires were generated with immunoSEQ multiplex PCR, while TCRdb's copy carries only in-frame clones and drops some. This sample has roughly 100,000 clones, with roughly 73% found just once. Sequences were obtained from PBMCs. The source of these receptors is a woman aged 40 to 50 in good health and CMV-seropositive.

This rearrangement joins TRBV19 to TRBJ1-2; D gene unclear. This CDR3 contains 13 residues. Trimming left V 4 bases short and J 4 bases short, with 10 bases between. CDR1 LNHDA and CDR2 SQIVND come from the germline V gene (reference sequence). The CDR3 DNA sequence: TGTGCCAGTAGTAAAGAGGGCTCCTATGGCTACACCTTC. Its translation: CASSKEGSYGYTF.

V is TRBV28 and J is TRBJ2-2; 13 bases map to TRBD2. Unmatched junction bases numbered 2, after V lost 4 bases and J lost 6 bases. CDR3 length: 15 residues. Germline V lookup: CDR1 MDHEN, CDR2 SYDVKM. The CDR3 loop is CASSWGLAGPGELFF. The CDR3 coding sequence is TGTGCCAGCAGTTGGGGACTAGCGGGACCCGGGGAGCTGTTTTTT.

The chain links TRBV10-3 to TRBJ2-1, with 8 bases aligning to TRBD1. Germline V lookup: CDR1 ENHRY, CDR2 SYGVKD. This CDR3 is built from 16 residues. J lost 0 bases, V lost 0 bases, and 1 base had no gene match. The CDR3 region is CAISESDRGSYNEQFF. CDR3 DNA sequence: TGTGCCATCAGTGAGTCCGACAGGGGCTCCTACAATGAGCAGTTCTTC.

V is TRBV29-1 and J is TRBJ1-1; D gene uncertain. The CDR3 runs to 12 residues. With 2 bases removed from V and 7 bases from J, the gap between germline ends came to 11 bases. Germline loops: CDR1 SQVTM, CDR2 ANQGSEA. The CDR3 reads CSVERGEGEAFF. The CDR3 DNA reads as TGCAGCGTTGAACGGGGTGAAGGTGAAGCTTTCTTT.

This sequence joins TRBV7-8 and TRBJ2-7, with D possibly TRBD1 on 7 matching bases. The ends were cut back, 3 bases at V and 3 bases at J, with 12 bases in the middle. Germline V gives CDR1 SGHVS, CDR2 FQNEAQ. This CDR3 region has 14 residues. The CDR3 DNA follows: TGTGCCAGCAGCTTGGGACAGACTAGCTACGAGCAGTACTTC. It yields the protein CASSLGQTSYEQYF.

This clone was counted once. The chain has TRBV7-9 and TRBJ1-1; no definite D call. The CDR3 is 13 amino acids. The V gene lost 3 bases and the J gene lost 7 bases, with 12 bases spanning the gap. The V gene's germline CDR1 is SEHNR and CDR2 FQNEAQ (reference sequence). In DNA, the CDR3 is TGTGCCAGCAGCTTGTTATTAGAAATTGAAGCTTTCTTT. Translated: CASSLLLEIEAFF.

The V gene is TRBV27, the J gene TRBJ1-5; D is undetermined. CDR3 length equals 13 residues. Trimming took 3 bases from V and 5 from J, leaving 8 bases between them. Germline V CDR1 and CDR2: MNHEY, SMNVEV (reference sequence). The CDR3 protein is CASSFDRDQPQHF. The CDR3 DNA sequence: TGTGCCAGCAGTTTTGATCGGGATCAGCCCCAGCATTTT.

This CDR3 reads CASSTQGETQYF. CDR3 DNA: TGTGCCAGCAGCACACAGGGGGAGACCCAGTACTTC. The V and J genes are TRBV16 and TRBJ2-5; 7 nucleotides agree with TRBD1. CDR1 and CDR2 (germline): KGHSY, FQNENV. This CDR3 comprises 12 residues. The ends lost 5 bases at V and 5 bases at J; junction bases unmatched: 2.

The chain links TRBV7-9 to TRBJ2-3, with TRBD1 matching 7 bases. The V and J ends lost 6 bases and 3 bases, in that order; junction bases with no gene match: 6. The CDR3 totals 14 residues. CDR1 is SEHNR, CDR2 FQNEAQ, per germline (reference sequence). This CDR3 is CASRTGFGTDTQYF. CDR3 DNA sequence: TGTGCCAGCAGGACAGGGTTCGGGACAGATACGCAGTATTTT.

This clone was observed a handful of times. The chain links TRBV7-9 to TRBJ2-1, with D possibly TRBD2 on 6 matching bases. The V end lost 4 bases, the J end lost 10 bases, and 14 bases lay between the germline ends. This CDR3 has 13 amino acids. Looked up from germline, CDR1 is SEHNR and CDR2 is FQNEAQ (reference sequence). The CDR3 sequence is CASSSGTLGEQFF. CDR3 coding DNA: TGTGCCAGCAGCTCCGGGACTCTCGGGGAGCAGTTCTTC.

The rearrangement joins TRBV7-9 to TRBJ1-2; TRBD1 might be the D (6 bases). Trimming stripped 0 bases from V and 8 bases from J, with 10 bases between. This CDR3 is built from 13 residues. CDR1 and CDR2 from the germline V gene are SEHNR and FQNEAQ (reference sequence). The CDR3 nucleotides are TGTGCCAGCAGCTTAGCGTTCCAGGGGGGCTACACCTTC. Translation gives CASSLAFQGGYTF.

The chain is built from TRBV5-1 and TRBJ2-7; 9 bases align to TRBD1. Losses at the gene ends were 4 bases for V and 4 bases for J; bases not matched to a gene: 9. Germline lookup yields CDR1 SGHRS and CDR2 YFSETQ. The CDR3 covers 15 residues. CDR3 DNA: TGCGCCAGCAGCCTGGGGGGGACAGGGACTTACGAGCAGTACTTC. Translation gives CASSLGGTGTYEQYF.

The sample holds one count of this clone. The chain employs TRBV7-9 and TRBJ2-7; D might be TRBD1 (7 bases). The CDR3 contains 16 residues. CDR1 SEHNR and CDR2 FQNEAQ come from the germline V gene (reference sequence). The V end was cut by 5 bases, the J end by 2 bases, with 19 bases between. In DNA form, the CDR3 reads TGTGCCAGCAGCGCCACTCAGGGGGGCGCAGCCTACGAGCAGTACTTC. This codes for CASSATQGGAAYEQYF.

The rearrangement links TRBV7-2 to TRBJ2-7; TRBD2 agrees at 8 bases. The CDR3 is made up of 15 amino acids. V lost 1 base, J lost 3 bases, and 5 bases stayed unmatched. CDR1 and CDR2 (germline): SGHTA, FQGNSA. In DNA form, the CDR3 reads TGTGCCAGCAGCTTAGAGGGCGGGGGGTTCTACGAGCAGTACTTC. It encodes CASSLEGGGFYEQYF.

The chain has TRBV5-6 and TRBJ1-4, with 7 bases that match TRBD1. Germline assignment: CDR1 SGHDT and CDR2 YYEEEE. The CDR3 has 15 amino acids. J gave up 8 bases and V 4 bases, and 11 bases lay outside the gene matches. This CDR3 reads CASSLRQGFSEKLFF. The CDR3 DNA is TGTGCCAGCAGCCTTAGACAGGGTTTTTCAGAAAAACTGTTTTTT.

CDR3 sequence (DNA): TGTGCCAGCAGCTTAGCTCAGGGTTATGGCTACACCTTC. This encodes CASSLAQGYGYTF. The chain employs TRBV7-9 and TRBJ1-2; possible D gene TRBD1, 5 bases. This CDR3 is built from 13 residues. V gave up 0 bases and J gave up 5 bases, with 7 bases separating them. Germline V gene sequence: CDR1 SEHNR, CDR2 FQNEAQ (reference sequence).

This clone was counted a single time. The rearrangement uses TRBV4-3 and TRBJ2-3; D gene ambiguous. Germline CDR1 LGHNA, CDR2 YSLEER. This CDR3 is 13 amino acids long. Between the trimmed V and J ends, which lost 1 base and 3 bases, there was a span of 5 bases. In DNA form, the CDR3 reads TGCGCCAGCAGCCAAGTGCAGACAGATACGCAGTATTTT. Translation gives CASSQVQTDTQYF.

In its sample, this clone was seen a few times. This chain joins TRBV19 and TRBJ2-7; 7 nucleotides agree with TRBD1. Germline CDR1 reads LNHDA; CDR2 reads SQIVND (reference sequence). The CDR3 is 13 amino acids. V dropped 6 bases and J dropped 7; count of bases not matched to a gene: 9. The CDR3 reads CASRKTGAGEQYF. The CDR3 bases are TGTGCCAGTAGGAAAACAGGGGCGGGTGAGCAGTACTTC.

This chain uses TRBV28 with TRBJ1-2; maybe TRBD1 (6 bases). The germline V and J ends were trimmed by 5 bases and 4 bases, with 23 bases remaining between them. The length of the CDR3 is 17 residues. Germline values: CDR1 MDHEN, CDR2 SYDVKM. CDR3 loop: CASSGSRGALMAYGYTF. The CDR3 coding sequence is TGTGCCAGCAGTGGTTCTCGGGGGGCACTAATGGCCTATGGCTACACCTTC.

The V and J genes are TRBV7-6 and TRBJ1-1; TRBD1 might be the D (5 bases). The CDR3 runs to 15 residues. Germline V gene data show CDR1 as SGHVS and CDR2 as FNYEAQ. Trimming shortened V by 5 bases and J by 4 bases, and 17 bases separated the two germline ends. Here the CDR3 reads CASSQELGRGTEAFF. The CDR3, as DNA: TGTGCCAGCAGCCAAGAGTTGGGTAGGGGCACTGAAGCTTTCTTT.

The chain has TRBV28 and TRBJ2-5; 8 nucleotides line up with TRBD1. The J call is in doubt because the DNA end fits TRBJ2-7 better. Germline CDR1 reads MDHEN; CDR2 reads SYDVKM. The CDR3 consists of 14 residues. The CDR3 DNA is TGTGCCAGCAGTTCGGGACAGGCCCCCTACGAGCAGTACTTC. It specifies CASSSGQAPYEQYF.

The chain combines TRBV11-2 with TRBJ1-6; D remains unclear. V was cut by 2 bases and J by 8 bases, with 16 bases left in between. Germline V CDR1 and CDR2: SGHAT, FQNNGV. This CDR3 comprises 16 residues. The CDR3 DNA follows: TGTGCCAGCAGCTTACGGGATGAAAGTATGTATTCACCCCTCCACTTT. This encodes CASSLRDESMYSPLHF.